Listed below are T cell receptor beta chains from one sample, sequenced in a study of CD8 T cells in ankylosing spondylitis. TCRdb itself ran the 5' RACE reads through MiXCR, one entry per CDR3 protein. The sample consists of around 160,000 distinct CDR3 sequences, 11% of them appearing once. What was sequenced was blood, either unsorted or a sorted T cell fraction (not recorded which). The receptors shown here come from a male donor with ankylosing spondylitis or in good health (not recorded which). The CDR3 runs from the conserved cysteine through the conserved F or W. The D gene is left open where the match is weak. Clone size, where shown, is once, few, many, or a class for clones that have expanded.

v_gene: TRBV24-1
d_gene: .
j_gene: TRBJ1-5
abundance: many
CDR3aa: CATSAGMSNQPQHF
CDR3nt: TGTGCCACCAGTGCGGGTATGAGCAATCAGCCCCAGCATTTT

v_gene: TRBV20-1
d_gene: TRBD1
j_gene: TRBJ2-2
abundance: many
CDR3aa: CSARPGQINTGELFF
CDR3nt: TGCAGTGCTAGGCCGGGACAGATAAACACCGGGGAGCTGTTTTTT

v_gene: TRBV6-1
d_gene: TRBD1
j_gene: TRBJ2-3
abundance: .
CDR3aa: CASSEAQGAVDTQYF
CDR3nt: TGTGCCAGCAGTGAAGCCCAGGGGGCGGTAGATACGCAGTATTTT

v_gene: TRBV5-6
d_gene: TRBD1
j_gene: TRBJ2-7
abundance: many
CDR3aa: CASSLPQDRGSYEQYF
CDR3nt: TGTGCCAGCAGCTTGCCCCAGGACAGGGGATCCTACGAGCAGTACTTC

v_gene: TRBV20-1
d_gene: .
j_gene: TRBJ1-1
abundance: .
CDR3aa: CSARAPRENTEAFF
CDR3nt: TGCAGTGCTAGAGCCCCACGGGAGAACACTGAAGCTTTCTTT

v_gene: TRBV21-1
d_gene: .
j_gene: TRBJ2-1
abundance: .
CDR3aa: CASSKARRPGVEEHEQFF
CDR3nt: TGTGCCAGCAGCAAAGCAAGGCGCCCCGGGGTAGAGGAACATGAGCAGTTCTTC

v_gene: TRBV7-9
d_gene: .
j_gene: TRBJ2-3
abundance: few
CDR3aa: CASSLEGRAGDTQYF
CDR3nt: TGTGCCAGCAGCTTAGAGGGCAGGGCCGGGGATACGCAGTATTTT

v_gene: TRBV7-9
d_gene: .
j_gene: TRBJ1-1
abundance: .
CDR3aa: CASSLGLDSLNTEAFF
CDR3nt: TGTGCCAGCAGCCTTGGACTAGACAGCTTGAACACTGAAGCTTTCTTT

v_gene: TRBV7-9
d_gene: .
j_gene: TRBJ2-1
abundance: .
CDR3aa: CAGSQGGEQFF
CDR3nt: TGTGCCGGCAGCCAAGGGGGTGAGCAGTTCTTC

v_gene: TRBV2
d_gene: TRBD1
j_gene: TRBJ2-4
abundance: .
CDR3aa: CASSSRGLGNIQYF
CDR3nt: TGTGCCAGCAGTAGCAGGGGGCTGGGAAACATTCAGTACTTC

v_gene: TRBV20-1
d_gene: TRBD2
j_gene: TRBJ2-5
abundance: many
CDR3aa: CSARSGRAGETQYF
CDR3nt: TGCAGTGCTAGGAGCGGGAGGGCGGGGGAGACCCAGTACTTC

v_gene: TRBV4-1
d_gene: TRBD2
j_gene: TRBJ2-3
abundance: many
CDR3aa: CASSQDREGAGAPDTQYF
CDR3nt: TGCGCCAGCAGCCAAGATAGGGAGGGAGCGGGAGCTCCAGATACGCAGTATTTT

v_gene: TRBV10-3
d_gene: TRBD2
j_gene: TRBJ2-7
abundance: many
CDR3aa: CASTSGSTYEQYF
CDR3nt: TGTGCCAGTACTAGCGGAAGTACCTACGAGCAGTACTTC

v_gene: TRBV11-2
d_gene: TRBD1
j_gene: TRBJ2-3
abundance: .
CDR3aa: CASSLVGTGFTDTQYF
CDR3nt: TGTGCCAGCAGCTTAGTGGGGACAGGGTTCACCGATACGCAGTATTTT

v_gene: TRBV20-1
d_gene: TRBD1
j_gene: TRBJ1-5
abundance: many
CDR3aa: CSARRTGGNQPQHF
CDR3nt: TGCAGTGCTAGAAGGACAGGAGGCAATCAGCCCCAGCATTTT

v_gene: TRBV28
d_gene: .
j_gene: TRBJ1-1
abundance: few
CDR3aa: CASTGSSNTEAFF
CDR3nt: TGTGCCAGCACGGGCTCATCGAACACTGAAGCTTTCTTT

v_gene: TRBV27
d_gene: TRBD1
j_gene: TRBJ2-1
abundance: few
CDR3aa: CASSGTGFDNEQFF
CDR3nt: TGTGCCAGCAGTGGGACAGGGTTCGACAATGAGCAGTTCTTC

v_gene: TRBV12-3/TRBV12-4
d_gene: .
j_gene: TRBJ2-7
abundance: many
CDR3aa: CASTLGGYEQYF
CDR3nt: TGTGCCAGCACCCTAGGAGGGTACGAGCAGTACTTC

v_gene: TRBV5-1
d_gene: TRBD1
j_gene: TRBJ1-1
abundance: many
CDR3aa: CASSLGQGFHMNTEAFF
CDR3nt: TGCGCCAGCAGCCTGGGACAGGGTTTTCACATGAACACTGAAGCTTTCTTT

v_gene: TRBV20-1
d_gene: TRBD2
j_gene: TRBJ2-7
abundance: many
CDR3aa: CSASFPSGYEQYF
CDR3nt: TGCAGTGCTAGTTTCCCTAGCGGGTACGAGCAGTACTTC

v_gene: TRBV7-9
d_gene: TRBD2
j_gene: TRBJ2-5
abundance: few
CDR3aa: CASLRLAGNRAATQYF
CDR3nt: TGTGCCAGCCTCAGACTAGCGGGGAACAGGGCGGCGACCCAGTACTTC

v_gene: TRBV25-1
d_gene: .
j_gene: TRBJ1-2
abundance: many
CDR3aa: CASSQLDGFGYGYTF
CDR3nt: TGTGCCAGCAGCCAATTGGACGGGTTTGGGTATGGCTACACCTTC

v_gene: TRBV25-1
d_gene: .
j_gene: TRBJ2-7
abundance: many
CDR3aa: CASSATGTYEQYF
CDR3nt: TGTGCCAGCAGTGCAACAGGGACCTACGAGCAGTACTTC

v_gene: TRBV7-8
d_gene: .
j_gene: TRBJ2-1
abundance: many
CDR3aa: CASSSSRLGGQFF
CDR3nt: TGTGCCAGCAGCTCTAGCAGATTGGGGGGCCAGTTCTTC

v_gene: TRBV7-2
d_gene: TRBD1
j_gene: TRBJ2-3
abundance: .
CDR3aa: CASSRGGKDTQYF
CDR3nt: TGTGCCAGCAGCCGAGGGGGCAAAGATACGCAGTATTTT

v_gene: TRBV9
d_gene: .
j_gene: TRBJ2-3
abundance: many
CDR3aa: CASSVESDPSTDTQYF
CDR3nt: TGTGCCAGCAGCGTAGAGTCAGACCCTAGCACAGATACGCAGTATTTT

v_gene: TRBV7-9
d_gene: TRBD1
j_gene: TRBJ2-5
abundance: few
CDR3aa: CASSSGVSDRGVETQYF
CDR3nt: TGTGCCAGCAGCTCCGGCGTATCGGACAGGGGGGTAGAGACCCAGTACTTC

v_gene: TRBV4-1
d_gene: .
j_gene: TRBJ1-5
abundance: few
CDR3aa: CASSQDRATGLQPQHF
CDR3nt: TGCGCCAGCAGCCAAGATAGGGCTACGGGATTACAGCCCCAGCATTTT

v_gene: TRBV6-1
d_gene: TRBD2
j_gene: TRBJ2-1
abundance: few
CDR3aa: CASSPRGSGRAYNEQFF
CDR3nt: TGTGCCAGCAGTCCCCGGGGTAGCGGGAGGGCCTACAATGAGCAGTTCTTC

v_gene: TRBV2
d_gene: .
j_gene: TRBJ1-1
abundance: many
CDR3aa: CASSDVGSQGPTEAFF
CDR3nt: TGTGCCAGCAGTGATGTGGGCAGCCAGGGGCCCACTGAAGCTTTCTTT

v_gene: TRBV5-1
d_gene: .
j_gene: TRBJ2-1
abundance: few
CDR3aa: CASSDLNDEQFF
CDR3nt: TGCGCCAGCAGTGACTTAAACGATGAGCAGTTCTTC

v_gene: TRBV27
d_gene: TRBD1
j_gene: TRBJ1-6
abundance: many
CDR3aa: CASSPDRVSNSPLHF
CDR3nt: TGTGCCAGCAGTCCCGACAGGGTTTCTAATTCACCCCTCCACTTT

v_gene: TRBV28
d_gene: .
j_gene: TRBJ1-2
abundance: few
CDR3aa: CASNGGGSYGYTF
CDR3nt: TGTGCCAGCAATGGAGGGGGAAGCTATGGCTACACCTTC

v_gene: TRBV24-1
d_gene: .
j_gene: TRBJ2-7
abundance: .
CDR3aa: CATSDGSLYEQYF
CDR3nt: TGTGCCACCAGTGACGGGAGCCTCTACGAGCAGTACTTC

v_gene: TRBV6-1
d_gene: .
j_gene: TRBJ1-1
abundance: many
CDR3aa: CASSEGGPETEAFF
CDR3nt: TGTGCCAGCAGTGAAGGTGGACCAGAAACTGAAGCTTTCTTT

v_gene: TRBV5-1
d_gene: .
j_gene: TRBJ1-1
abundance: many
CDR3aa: CASSLSAGANTEAFF
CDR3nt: TGCGCCAGCAGCTTGTCGGCAGGGGCGAACACTGAAGCTTTCTTT

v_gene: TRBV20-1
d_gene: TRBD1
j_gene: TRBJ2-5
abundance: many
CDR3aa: CSARDGAGGQETQYF
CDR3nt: TGCAGTGCTAGAGACGGGGCAGGGGGCCAGGAGACCCAGTACTTC

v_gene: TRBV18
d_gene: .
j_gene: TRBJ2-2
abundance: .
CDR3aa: CASSPRPASTGELFF
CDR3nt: TGTGCCAGCTCACCAAGGCCAGCATCTACCGGGGAGCTGTTTTTT

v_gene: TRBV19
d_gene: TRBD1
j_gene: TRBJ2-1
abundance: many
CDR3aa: CASSPTGYNEQFF
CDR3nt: TGTGCCAGTAGTCCGACAGGGTACAATGAGCAGTTCTTC

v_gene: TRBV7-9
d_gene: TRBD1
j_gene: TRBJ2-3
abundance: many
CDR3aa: CASSLKPGGGPADTQYF
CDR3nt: TGTGCCAGCAGCTTAAAGCCAGGGGGCGGACCTGCAGATACGCAGTATTTT

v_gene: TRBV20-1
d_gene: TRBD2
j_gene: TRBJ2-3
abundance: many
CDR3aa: CSARPRLAASTDTQYF
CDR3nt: TGCAGTGCTAGACCACGACTAGCGGCTAGCACAGATACGCAGTATTTT

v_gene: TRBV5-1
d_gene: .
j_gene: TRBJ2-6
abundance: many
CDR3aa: CASSLGSSGANVLTF
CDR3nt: TGCGCCAGCAGCTTGGGGAGCTCTGGGGCCAACGTCCTGACTTTC

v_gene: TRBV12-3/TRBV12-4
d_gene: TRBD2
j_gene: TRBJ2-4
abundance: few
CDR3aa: CASSSGWTSGKNIQYF
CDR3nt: TGTGCCAGCAGTTCGGGCTGGACTAGCGGGAAAAACATTCAGTACTTC

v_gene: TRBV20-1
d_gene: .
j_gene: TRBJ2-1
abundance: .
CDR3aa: CSARDPINNEQFF
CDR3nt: TGCAGTGCTAGAGATCCCATCAACAATGAGCAGTTCTTC

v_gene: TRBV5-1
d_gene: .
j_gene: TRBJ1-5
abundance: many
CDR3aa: CASSLDTDQPQHF
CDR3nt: TGCGCCAGCAGTTTAGACACTGATCAGCCCCAGCATTTT

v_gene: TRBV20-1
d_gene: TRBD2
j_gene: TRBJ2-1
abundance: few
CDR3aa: CSAPPSSGVYNEQFF
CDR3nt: TGCAGTGCTCCCCCCTCTAGCGGGGTCTACAATGAGCAGTTCTTC

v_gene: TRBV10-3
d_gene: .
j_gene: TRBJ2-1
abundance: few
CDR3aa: CAISTGTPTADEQFF
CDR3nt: TGTGCCATCAGTACCGGGACTCCTACCGCGGATGAGCAGTTCTTC

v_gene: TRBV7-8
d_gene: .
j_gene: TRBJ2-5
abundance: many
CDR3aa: CASSLGPQRVETQYF
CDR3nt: TGTGCCAGCAGCCTAGGACCACAACGAGTGGAGACCCAGTACTTC

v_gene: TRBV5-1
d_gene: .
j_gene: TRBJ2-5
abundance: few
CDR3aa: CASSWIQGLQETQYF
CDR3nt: TGCGCCAGCAGCTGGATTCAGGGGCTTCAAGAGACCCAGTACTTC

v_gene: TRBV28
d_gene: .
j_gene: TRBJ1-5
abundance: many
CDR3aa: CASSLTTTWTGAFNQPQHF
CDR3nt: TGTGCCAGCAGTTTGACGACGACGTGGACCGGGGCCTTTAATCAGCCCCAGCATTTT

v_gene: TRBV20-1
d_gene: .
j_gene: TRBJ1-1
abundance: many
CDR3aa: CSASMTRSRGQPEAFF
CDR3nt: TGCAGTGCTAGTATGACCAGGAGCAGGGGTCAACCTGAAGCTTTCTTT

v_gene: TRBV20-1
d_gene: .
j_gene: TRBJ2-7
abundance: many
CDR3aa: CSAIDSLPYEQYF
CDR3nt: TGCAGTGCCATTGACAGCCTCCCCTACGAGCAGTACTTC

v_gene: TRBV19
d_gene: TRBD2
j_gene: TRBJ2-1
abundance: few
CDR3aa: CASSISGLAGSSYNEQFF
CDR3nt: TGTGCCAGTAGTATTTCGGGACTAGCGGGGAGCTCCTACAATGAGCAGTTCTTC

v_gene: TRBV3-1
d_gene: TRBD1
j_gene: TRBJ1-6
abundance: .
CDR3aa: CASSLTGFPLHF
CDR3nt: TGTGCCAGCAGCCTGACAGGGTTCCCCCTCCACTTT